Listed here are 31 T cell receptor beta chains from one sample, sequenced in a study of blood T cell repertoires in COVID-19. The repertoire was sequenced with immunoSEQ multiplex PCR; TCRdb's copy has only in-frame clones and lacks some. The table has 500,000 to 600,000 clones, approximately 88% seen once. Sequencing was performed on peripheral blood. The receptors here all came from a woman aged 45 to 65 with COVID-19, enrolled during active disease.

This CDR3 is CASSEAPNFEGRSSYNSPLHF. CDR3 sequence (DNA): TGTGCCAGCAGTGAAGCTCCGAATTTTGAAGGGAGGAGCTCCTATAATTCACCCCTCCACTTT. The genes are TRBV6-1 and TRBJ1-6; D is unclear. CDR1 is MNHNS, CDR2 SASEGT, per germline. V dropped 0 bases and J dropped 0 bases, with 21 bases sitting between them. The CDR3 loop spans 21 amino acids.

In DNA form, the CDR3 reads TGTGCCAGCAGCCAGGGTTGGGGTAGCAATCAGCCCCAGCATTTT. This translates into CASSQGWGSNQPQHF. The V gene is TRBV5-6, the J gene TRBJ1-5; D may be TRBD1 (5 bases). The CDR3 consists of 15 residues. Trimming shortened V by 4 bases and J by 0 bases, and 11 bases separated the two germline ends. Per germline, CDR1 SGHDT and CDR2 YYEEEE.

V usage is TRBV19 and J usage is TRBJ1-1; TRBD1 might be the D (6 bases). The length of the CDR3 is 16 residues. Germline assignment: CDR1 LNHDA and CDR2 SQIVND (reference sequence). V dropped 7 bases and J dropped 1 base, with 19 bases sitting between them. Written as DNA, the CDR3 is TGTGCCAGTATGGGGGCAGGGAAACTTAAGAACACTGAAGCTTTCTTT. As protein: CASMGAGKLKNTEAFF.

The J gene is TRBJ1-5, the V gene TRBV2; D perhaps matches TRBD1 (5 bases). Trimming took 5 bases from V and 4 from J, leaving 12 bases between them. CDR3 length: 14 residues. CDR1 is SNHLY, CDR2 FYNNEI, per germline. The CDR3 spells CASSISRGNQPQHF. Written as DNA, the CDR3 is TGTGCCAGCAGTATCAGTAGGGGTAATCAGCCCCAGCATTTT.

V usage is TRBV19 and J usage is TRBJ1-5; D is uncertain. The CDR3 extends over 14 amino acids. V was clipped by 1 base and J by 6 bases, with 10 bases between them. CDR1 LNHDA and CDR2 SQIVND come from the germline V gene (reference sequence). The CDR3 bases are TGTGCCAGTAGTATAGGGGCAGCTACTCAGCCCCAGCATTTT. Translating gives CASSIGAATQPQHF.

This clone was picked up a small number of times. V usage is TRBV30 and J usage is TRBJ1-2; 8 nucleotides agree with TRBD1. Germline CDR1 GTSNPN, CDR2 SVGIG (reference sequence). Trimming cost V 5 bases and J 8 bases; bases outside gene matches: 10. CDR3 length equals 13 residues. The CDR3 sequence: CAWDRGEGGGYTF. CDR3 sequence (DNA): TGTGCCTGGGACAGGGGCGAGGGGGGCGGCTACACCTTC. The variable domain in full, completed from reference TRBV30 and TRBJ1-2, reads SQTIHQWPATLVQPVGSPLSLECTVEGTSNPNLYWYRQAAGRGLQLLFYSVGIGQISSEVPQNLSASRPQDRQFILSSKKLLLSDSGFYLCAWDRGEGGGYTFGSGTRLTVV.

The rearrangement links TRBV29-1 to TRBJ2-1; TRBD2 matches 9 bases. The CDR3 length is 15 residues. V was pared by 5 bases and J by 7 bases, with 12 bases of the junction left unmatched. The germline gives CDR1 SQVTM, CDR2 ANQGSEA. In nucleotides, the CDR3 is TGCAGCGTTAGTTCTAGCGGGGTACAGAGAAATGAGCAGTTCTTC. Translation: CSVSSSGVQRNEQFF.

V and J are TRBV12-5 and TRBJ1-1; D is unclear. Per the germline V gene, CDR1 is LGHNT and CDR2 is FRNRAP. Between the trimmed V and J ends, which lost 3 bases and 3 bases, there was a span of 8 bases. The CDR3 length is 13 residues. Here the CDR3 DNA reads TGTGCTAGTGGTTTAGGGAGCGACACTGAAGCTTTCTTT. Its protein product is CASGLGSDTEAFF. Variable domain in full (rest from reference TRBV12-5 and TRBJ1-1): DARVTQTPRHKVTEMGQEVTMRCQPILGHNTVFWYRQTMMQGLELLAYFRNRAPLDDSGMPKDRFSAEMPDATLATLKIQPSEPRDSAVYFCASGLGSDTEAFFGQGTRLTVV.

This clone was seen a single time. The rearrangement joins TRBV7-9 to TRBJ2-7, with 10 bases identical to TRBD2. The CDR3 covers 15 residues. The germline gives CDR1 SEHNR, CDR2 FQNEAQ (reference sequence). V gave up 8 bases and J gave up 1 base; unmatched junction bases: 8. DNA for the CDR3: TGTGCCAGCGGAGCGGGGGGGTATGAATCCTACGAGCAGTACTTC. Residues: CASGAGGYESYEQYF.

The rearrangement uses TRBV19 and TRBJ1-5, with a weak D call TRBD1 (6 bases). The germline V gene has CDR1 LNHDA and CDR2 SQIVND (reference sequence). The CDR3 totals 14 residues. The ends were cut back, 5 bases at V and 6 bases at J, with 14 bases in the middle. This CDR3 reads CASSFQGMAQPQHF. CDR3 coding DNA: TGTGCCAGTAGTTTCCAGGGGATGGCTCAGCCCCAGCATTTT.

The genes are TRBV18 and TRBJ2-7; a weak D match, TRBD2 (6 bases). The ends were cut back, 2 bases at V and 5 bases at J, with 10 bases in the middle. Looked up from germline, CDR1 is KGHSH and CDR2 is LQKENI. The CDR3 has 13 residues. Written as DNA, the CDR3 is TGTGCCAGCTCACCAGTCAGGAGGGACGAGCAGTACTTC. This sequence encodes CASSPVRRDEQYF.

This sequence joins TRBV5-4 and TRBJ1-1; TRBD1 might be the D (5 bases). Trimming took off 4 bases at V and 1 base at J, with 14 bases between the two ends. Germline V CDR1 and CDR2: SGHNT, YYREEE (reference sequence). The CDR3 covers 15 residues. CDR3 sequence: CASSRMGLPNTEAFF. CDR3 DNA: TGTGCCAGCAGCCGAATGGGACTTCCGAACACTGAAGCTTTCTTT.

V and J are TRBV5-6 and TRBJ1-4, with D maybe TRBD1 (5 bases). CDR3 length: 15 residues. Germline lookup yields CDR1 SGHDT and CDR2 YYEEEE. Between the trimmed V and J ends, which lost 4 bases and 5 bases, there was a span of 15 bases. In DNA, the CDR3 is TGTGCCAGCAGCCCAAGGGGACTGAAAAATGAAAAACTGTTTTTT. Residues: CASSPRGLKNEKLFF.

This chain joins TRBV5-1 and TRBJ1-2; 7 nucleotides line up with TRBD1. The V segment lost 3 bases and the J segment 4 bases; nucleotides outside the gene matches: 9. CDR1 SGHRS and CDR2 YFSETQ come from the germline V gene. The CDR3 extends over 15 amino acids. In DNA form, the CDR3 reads TGCGCCAGCAGCTCCGGGACAGTCGGCCCCTATGGCTACACCTTC. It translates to CASSSGTVGPYGYTF.

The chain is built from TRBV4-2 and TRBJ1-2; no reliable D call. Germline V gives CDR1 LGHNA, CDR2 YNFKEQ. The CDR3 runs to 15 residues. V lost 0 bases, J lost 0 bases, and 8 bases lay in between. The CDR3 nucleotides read TGTGCCAGCAGCCAAGATCAAACAGCTAACTATGGCTACACCTTC. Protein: CASSQDQTANYGYTF.

The CDR3 protein is CASSGSGTIYF. Written as DNA, the CDR3 is TGTGCCAGCAGCGGAAGCGGGACCATATATTTT. V gene TRBV9 combines with J gene TRBJ1-3; no clear D. The CDR3 covers 11 residues. Looked up from germline, CDR1 is SGDLS and CDR2 is YYNGEE. Trimming removed 3 bases at V and 10 bases at J, with 8 bases between.

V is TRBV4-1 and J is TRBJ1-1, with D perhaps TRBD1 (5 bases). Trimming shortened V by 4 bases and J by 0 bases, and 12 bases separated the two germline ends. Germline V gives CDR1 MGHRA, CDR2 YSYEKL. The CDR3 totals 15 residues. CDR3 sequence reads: CASSPNRQLNTEAFF. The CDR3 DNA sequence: TGCGCCAGCAGCCCAAACAGACAGTTGAACACTGAAGCTTTCTTT.

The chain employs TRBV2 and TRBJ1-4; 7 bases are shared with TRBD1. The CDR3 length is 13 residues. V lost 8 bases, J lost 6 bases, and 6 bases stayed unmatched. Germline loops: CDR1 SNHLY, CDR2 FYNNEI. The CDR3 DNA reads TGTGCCAGCGACAGGGTCGAAGATGAAAAACTGTTTTTT. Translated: CASDRVEDEKLFF.

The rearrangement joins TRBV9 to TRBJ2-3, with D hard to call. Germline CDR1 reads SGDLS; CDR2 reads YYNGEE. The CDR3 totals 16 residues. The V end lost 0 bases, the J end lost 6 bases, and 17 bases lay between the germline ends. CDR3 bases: TGTGCCAGCAGCGTAGGATCCCGGCCCGAGGTGGATACGCAGTATTTT. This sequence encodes CASSVGSRPEVDTQYF.

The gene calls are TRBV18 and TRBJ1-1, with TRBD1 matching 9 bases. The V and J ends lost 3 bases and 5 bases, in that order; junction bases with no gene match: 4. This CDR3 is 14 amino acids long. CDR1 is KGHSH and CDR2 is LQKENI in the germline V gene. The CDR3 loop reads CASSPGTGPTEAFF. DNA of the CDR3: TGTGCCAGCTCACCCGGGACAGGGCCAACTGAAGCTTTCTTT.

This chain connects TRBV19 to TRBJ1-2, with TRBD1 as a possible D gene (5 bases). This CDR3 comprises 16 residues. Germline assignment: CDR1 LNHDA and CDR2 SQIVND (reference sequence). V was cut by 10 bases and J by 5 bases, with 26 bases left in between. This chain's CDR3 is CAISTSAFGGLYGYTF. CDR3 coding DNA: TGTGCCATTTCTACAAGCGCTTTCGGGGGGTTATATGGCTACACCTTC.

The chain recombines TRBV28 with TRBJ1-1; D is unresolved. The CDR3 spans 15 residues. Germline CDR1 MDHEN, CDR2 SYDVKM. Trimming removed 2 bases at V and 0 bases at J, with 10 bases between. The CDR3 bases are TGTGCCAGCAGTTTACCGCTCGGTCTGAACACTGAAGCTTTCTTT. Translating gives CASSLPLGLNTEAFF.

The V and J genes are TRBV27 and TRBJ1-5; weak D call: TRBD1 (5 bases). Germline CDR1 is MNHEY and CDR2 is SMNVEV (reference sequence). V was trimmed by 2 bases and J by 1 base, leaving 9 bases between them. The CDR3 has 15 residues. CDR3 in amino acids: CASSLAGGSNQPQHF. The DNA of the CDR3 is TGTGCCAGCAGTTTAGCGGGGGGAAGCAATCAGCCCCAGCATTTT.

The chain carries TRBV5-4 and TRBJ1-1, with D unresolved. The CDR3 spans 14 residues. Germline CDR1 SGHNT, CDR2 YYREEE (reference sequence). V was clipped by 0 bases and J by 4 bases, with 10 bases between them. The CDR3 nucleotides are TGTGCCAGCAGCTTGGGTCTAGTTCCCACTGAAGCTTTCTTT. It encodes CASSLGLVPTEAFF.

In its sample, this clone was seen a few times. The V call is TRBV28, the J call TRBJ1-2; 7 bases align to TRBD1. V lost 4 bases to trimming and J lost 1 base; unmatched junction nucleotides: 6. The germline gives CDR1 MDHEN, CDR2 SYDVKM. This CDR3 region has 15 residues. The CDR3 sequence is CASSSSGQLNYGYTF. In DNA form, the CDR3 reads TGTGCCAGCAGTTCGTCGGGACAGCTTAACTATGGCTACACCTTC.

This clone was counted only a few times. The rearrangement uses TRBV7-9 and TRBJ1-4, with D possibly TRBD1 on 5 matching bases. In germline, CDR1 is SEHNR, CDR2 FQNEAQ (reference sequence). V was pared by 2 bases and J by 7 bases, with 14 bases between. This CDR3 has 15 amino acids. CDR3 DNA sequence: TGTGCCAGCAGCTTACCTCAGGGTGGGGTTGAAAAACTGTTTTTT. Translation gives CASSLPQGGVEKLFF.

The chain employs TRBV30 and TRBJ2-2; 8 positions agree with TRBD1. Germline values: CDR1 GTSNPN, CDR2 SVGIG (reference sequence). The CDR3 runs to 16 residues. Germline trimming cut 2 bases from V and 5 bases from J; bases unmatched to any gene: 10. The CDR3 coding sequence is TGTGCCTGGAGTCCCCGAAGGACAGGGAATACCGGGGAGCTGTTTTTT. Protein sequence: CAWSPRRTGNTGELFF.

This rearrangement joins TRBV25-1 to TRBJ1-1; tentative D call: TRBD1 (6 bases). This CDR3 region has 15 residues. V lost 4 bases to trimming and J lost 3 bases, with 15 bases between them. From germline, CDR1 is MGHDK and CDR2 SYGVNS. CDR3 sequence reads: CASSGATGIHTEAFF. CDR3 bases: TGTGCCAGCAGTGGGGCCACAGGGATCCACACTGAAGCTTTCTTT. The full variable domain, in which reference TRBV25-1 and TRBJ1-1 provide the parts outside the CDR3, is EADIYQTPRYLVIGTGKKITLECSQTMGHDKMYWYQQDPGMELHLIHYSYGVNSTEKGDLSSESTVSRIRTEHFPLTLESARPSHTSQYLCASSGATGIHTEAFFGQGTRLTVV.

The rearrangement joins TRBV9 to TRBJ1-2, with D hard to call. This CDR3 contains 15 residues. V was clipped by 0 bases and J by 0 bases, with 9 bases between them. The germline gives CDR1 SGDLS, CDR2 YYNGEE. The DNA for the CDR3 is TGTGCCAGCAGCGTAGGATGGGCAGCTAACTATGGCTACACCTTC. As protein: CASSVGWAANYGYTF. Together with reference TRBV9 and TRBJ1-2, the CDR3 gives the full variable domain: DSGVTQTPKHLITATGQRVTLRCSPRSGDLSVYWYQQSLDQGLQFLIQYYNGEERAKGNILERFSAQQFPDLHSELNLSSLELGDSALYFCASSVGWAANYGYTFGSGTRLTVV.

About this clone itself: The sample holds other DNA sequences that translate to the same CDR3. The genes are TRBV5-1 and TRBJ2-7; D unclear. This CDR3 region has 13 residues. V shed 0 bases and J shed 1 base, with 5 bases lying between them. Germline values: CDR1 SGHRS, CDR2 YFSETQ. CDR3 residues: CASSLASSYEQYF. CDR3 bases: TGCGCCAGCAGCTTGGCCAGTTCCTACGAGCAGTACTTC.

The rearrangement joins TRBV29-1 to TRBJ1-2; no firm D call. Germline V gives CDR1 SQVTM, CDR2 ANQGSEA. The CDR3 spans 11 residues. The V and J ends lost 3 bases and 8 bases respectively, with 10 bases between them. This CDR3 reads CSVEQANGYTF. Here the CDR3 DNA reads TGCAGCGTTGAGCAGGCTAACGGCTACACCTTC.